The 3 T cell receptor beta chains below come from one sample, sequenced in a study of identical twins. Using its own MiXCR run on the 5' RACE reads, TCRdb lists one record per CDR3 protein. The table has some 190,000 distinct CDR3 sequences, 15% to 20% seen once. These sequences were also reported in another study, on T cells expressing NK-cell markers.

The specimen was CD8+ T cells sorted from blood. These receptors originate from a woman under 30 in good health.

This clonotype turned up a few times. The chain carries TRBV4-3 and TRBJ2-3; tentative D call: TRBD1 (5 bases). The CDR3 runs 15 residues. Germline loops: CDR1 LGHNA, CDR2 YSLEER. Between the trimmed V and J ends, which lost 1 base and 0 bases, there was a span of 8 bases. The DNA of the CDR3 is TGCGCCAGCAGCCAAGTCTGGGGCAGCACAGATACGCAGTATTTT. Translating gives CASSQVWGSTDTQYF.

This clonotype was counted a few times. The rearrangement joins TRBV5-6 to TRBJ1-1, with 7 bases that match TRBD1. The CDR3 covers 15 residues. J gave up 6 bases and V 3 bases, and 11 bases lay outside the gene matches. CDR1 and CDR2 (germline): SGHDT, YYEEEE. CDR3 sequence reads: CASSSSQGVWPEAFF. In DNA, the CDR3 is TGTGCCAGCAGCTCCTCTCAGGGGGTGTGGCCTGAAGCTTTCTTT.

This chain joins TRBV6-2 or TRBV6-3 and TRBJ2-1; 9 nucleotides agree with TRBD1. V lost 6 bases to trimming and J lost 7 bases; unmatched junction nucleotides: 7. Germline V gene lookup returns CDR1 MNHEY and CDR2 SVGEGT. The CDR3 totals 14 residues. The CDR3 sequence is CASRKTGGINEQFF. CDR3 DNA sequence: TGTGCCAGCAGAAAAACAGGGGGCATAAATGAGCAGTTCTTC.